The T cell receptor beta chain described here comes from a study of regulatory T cells in long-lasting Graves disease. Libraries of TCR beta came from iRepertoire HTBI primers plus Arm-PCR of CDR3 regions. One entry per CDR3 protein, called by TCRdb with MiXCR from the multiplex PCR reads. The sample has approximately 380,000 distinct CDR3 sequences, around 21% seen once. The time point: persistent/refractory GD, antithyroid drugs over 5 years with positive TRAb. PBMCs were the source of the RNA used for TCR sequencing. An endocrinology department in Xi'an, China, recruited the patients. This clonotype was counted ten times or more. Its antigen is unknown. CDR1 is MDHEN, CDR2 SYDVKM, per germline. The length of the CDR3 is 15 residues. V was trimmed by 10 bases and J by 3 bases, leaving 22 bases between them. Study results and limitations: Persistent disease favored TRBV28, TRBJ1-2 and TRBJ2-5.

This receptor was taken from a female donor with Graves disease. This sample comprised peripheral blood mononuclear cells (PBMCs), obtained when the disease was refractory, from a patient treated with antithyroid drugs. The rearrangement joins TRBV28 to TRBJ2-7; D assignment may be TRBD1 or TRBD2 (6 bases each). The CDR3 region has the DNA TGTGCCACCAAAGATAATAGGGGGGCATTCTACGAGCAGTACTTC. Translated, it gives CATKDNRGAFYEQYF.